The rows below give T cell receptor beta chains drawn from one sample of a study of cytomegalovirus exposure and HLA in healthy donors. Some clones are missing from TCRdb's copy, which holds only in-frame ones; the method was immunoSEQ multiplex PCR. Among about 150,000 clones, around 79% were seen once, and the ten largest hold roughly 6.3%. Input material: PBMCs. These receptors all stem from a woman aged 40 to 50 in good health and CMV-seropositive. Each CDR3 is given with its conserved first and last residue. A D gene is named only where the DNA matches it firmly. A row's size may be missing; if present it is once, few, many or a size class.

TRBJ2-5	TRBD2	TRBV7-7	NA	CASSPGSAGGETQYF	TGTGCCAGCAGCCCTGGGTCTGCGGGGGGTGAGACCCAGTACTTC
TRBJ2-2	NA	TRBV7-3	NA	CASSLVGEFPGELFF	TGTGCCAGCAGCCTTGTTGGGGAGTTCCCCGGGGAGCTGTTTTTT
TRBJ1-1	NA	TRBV5-6	NA	CASSVGHRDQNTEAFF	TGTGCCAGCAGCGTGGGACACAGGGACCAAAACACTGAAGCTTTCTTT
TRBJ2-1	TRBD2	TRBV25-1	NA	CASSGTPGLGYSRQFF	TGTGCCAGCAGTGGAACCCCGGGACTAGGCTACAGTCGGCAGTTCTTC
TRBJ2-3	NA	TRBV2	NA	CASSAGRASTDTQYF	TGTGCCAGCAGTGCCGGCAGGGCTAGCACAGATACGCAGTATTTT
TRBJ2-7	TRBD2	TRBV6-6	NA	CASSYSPLAGNEQYF	TGTGCCAGCAGTTACTCCCCCCTAGCGGGGAACGAGCAGTACTTC
TRBJ1-4	NA	TRBV5-4	NA	CASSSQRDPNEKLFF	TGTGCCAGCAGCTCCCAGCGGGACCCAAATGAAAAACTGTTTTTT
TRBJ2-7	NA	TRBV27	NA	CASRISPLNPREQYF	TGTGCCAGCAGAATTTCTCCGTTAAATCCCCGCGAGCAGTACTTC
TRBJ2-7	TRBD2	TRBV6-1	once	CASSGGLVGALYEQYF	TGTGCCAGCAGTGGGGGACTAGTGGGGGCCCTCTACGAGCAGTACTTC
TRBJ1-1	NA	TRBV4-1	NA	CASSQGLGHPNTEAFF	TGCGCCAGCAGCCAAGGTTTGGGACACCCAAACACTGAAGCTTTCTTT
TRBJ1-5	NA	TRBV7-2	NA	CASSLETGMVRQPQHF	TGTGCCAGCAGCTTAGAGACAGGAATGGTTCGTCAGCCCCAGCATTTT
TRBJ2-2	NA	TRBV11-1	NA	CASSPEPFNTGELFF	TGTGCCAGCAGCCCGGAGCCGTTTAACACCGGGGAGCTGTTTTTT
TRBJ1-3	NA	TRBV14	NA	CASSQNTGNTIYF	TGTGCCAGCAGCCAAAATACTGGAAACACCATATATTTT
TRBJ2-6	NA	TRBV5-1	NA	CASSPSAAPGANVLTF	TGCGCCAGCAGCCCGTCCGCGGCGCCTGGGGCCAACGTCCTGACTTTC
TRBJ2-1	NA	TRBV10-1	NA	CASDLPRGLGFF	TGCGCCAGTGATCTGCCGCGGGGGCTGGGGTTCTTC
TRBJ2-3	TRBD2	TRBV19	NA	CASSIDRDSSGGSDTQYF	TGTGCCAGTAGTATAGACCGCGATTCTAGCGGGGGTAGTGATACGCAGTATTTT
TRBJ2-2	NA	TRBV6-6	NA	CASSYRVTWAGELFF	TGTGCCAGCAGTTACCGGGTGACGTGGGCCGGGGAGCTGTTTTTT
TRBJ2-7	NA	TRBV19	NA	CASSMGAYEQYF	TGTGCCAGTAGTATGGGCGCCTACGAGCAGTACTTC
TRBJ1-3	NA	TRBV7-9	NA	CSSSSQGVEGNTIYF	TGTTCCAGCAGCTCACAGGGAGTGGAAGGAAACACCATATATTTT
TRBJ1-4	NA	TRBV6-5	NA	CASNPTGTTNEKLFF	TGTGCCAGCAATCCTACAGGGACAACTAATGAAAAACTGTTTTTT
TRBJ2-7	NA	TRBV6-1	NA	CASTGVREQYF	TGTGCCAGCACAGGGGTGAGGGAGCAGTACTTC
TRBJ1-2	TRBD1	TRBV18	NA	CASSPPGDSFYGYTF	TGTGCCAGCTCACCACCCGGGGACAGCTTCTATGGCTACACCTTC
TRBJ1-2	NA	TRBV9	NA	CASSVSGDGYTF	TGTGCCAGCAGCGTATCAGGGGACGGCTACACCTTC
TRBJ1-1	NA	TRBV29-1	NA	CSVEPGRSLNTEAFF	TGCAGCGTTGAACCTGGCAGGTCCTTGAACACTGAAGCTTTCTTT
TRBJ1-1	NA	TRBV19	NA	CASTRGGTVYTEAFF	TGTGCCAGCACCCGAGGGGGAACAGTGTACACTGAAGCTTTCTTT
TRBJ1-2	NA	TRBV19	NA	CASSRTGTNYGYTF	TGTGCCAGTAGTCGTACAGGGACCAACTATGGCTACACCTTC
TRBJ1-2	NA	TRBV5-1	NA	CASSFGTYGTNYGYTF	TGCGCCAGCAGCTTCGGGACATACGGAACTAACTATGGCTACACCTTC
TRBJ2-7	TRBD1	TRBV14	NA	CASSQGTANSYEQYF	TGTGCCAGCTCCCAGGGGACAGCGAACTCCTACGAGCAGTACTTC
TRBJ2-2	NA	TRBV7-9	NA	CASSQFGLAGDTGELFF	TGTGCCAGCAGCCAATTTGGTTTGGCAGGGGACACCGGGGAGCTGTTTTTT
TRBJ1-6	TRBD1	TRBV6-1	NA	CASMMTGGNSPLHF	TGTGCCAGCATGATGACAGGGGGGAATTCACCCCTCCACTTT
TRBJ1-2	NA	TRBV7-2	few	CASSFTYGYTF	TGTGCCAGCAGCTTTACTTATGGCTACACCTTC
TRBJ1-4	NA	TRBV9	NA	CASSVNGESIYEKLFF	TGTGCCAGCAGCGTAAATGGGGAGAGCATCTACGAAAAACTGTTTTTT
TRBJ2-3	NA	TRBV2	NA	CASTLSPGDTQYF	TGTGCCAGCACCCTATCCCCCGGGGATACGCAGTATTTT
TRBJ2-2	TRBD2	TRBV4-1	NA	CASSQENLAGGLGTGELFF	TGCGCCAGCAGCCAAGAGAATCTAGCGGGGGGCCTCGGGACCGGGGAGCTGTTTTTT
TRBJ1-1	NA	TRBV5-1	NA	CASSMGFRDTEAFF	TGCGCCAGCAGCATGGGGTTCAGGGACACTGAAGCTTTCTTT
TRBJ2-2	NA	TRBV18	NA	CASSPRDFSNTGELFF	TGTGCCAGCTCACCACGAGACTTCTCGAACACCGGGGAGCTGTTTTTT
TRBJ1-1	NA	TRBV29-1	few	CSVTPSDRNTEAFF	TGCAGCGTTACACCTTCGGACAGGAACACTGAAGCTTTCTTT
TRBJ2-1	TRBD2	TRBV7-9	few	CASSSPGVAGGNEQFF	TGTGCCAGCAGCTCCCCAGGGGTAGCGGGAGGCAATGAGCAGTTCTTC
TRBJ1-1	TRBD1	TRBV6-5	NA	CASSYGTGNWVAFF	TGTGCCAGCAGTTACGGGACAGGGAATTGGGTAGCTTTCTTT
TRBJ1-5	NA	TRBV19	NA	CASSILKGGVDSNQPQHF	TGTGCCAGTAGTATCCTGAAGGGAGGGGTTGATAGCAATCAGCCCCAGCATTTT
TRBJ1-5	TRBD1	TRBV19	NA	CASTSGGTSNQPQHF	TGTGCCAGTACCTCAGGGGGAACTAGCAATCAGCCCCAGCATTTT
TRBJ1-5	NA	TRBV19	once	CASRTTGQPQHF	TGTGCCAGTAGAACAACAGGTCAGCCCCAGCATTTT
TRBJ1-4	NA	TRBV19	NA	CASSIAKVGKLFF	TGTGCCAGTAGTATAGCTAAAGTTGGAAAACTGTTTTTT
TRBJ2-2	NA	TRBV25-1	NA	CASTRESNTGELFF	TGTGCCAGCACCCGGGAGTCGAACACCGGGGAGCTGTTTTTT
TRBJ1-1	TRBD1	TRBV19	NA	CASSIVGTGLNTEAFF	TGTGCCAGTAGTATAGTAGGGACAGGACTGAACACTGAAGCTTTCTTT
TRBJ1-3	TRBD1	TRBV6-5	NA	CASSYSGQGNGNTIYF	TGTGCCAGCAGTTACTCGGGACAGGGGAATGGAAACACCATATATTTT
TRBJ2-7	TRBD1	TRBV28	NA	CASRNARWDRTYEQYF	TGTGCCAGCAGAAACGCGCGTTGGGACAGAACCTACGAGCAGTACTTC
TRBJ2-7	NA	TRBV18	NA	CASSFGQGSEQYF	TGTGCCAGCTCATTTGGTCAGGGAAGCGAGCAGTACTTC
TRBJ2-1	TRBD2	TRBV18	NA	CASSGGPYNEQFF	TGTGCCAGTAGCGGGGGACCCTACAATGAGCAGTTCTTC
TRBJ1-2	NA	TRBV12-1	NA	CASSLDGPPEGYTF	TGTGCCAGCAGCTTGGATGGGCCCCCTGAGGGCTACACCTTC
TRBJ2-1	NA	TRBV9	NA	CASSVREGSYNEQFF	TGTGCCAGCAGCGTAAGAGAGGGCTCCTACAATGAGCAGTTCTTC
TRBJ1-6	TRBD1	TRBV19	NA	CASMTGGSYNSPLHF	TGTGCCAGTATGACAGGGGGCTCCTATAATTCACCCCTCCACTTT
TRBJ1-2	NA	TRBV6-4	once	CASSDGGSAGYTF	TGTGCCAGCAGTGACGGAGGGTCAGCTGGCTACACCTTC